The clone carrying this TCR beta chain was detected only a few times. What it binds is unknown. CDR1 and CDR2 (germline): LNHNV, YYDKDF (reference sequence). The ends were cut back, 0 bases at V and 6 bases at J, with 10 bases in the middle. CDR3 size: 14 residues. The data are from a study of response to subunit inactivated influenza vaccine. The study's findings and limits: Each seasonal influenza vaccination, the authors suggested, recruits few new T cells.

TCRdb passed the RT-PCR reads through MiXCR, listing each CDR3 protein once. Here the sample spans some 480,000 distinct CDR3 sequences, 9.5% to 13% being singletons. The rearrangement links TRBV15 to TRBJ2-3, with D uncertain. The TCR comes from a man over 45 who received an inactivated influenza vaccine. The specimen comprised PBMCs from blood, sampled roughly 46 days after vaccination. The CDR3 bases are TGTGCCACCAGCAGAGAAAGAAAACCCGATACGCAGTATTTT. Translating it yields CATSRERKPDTQYF.